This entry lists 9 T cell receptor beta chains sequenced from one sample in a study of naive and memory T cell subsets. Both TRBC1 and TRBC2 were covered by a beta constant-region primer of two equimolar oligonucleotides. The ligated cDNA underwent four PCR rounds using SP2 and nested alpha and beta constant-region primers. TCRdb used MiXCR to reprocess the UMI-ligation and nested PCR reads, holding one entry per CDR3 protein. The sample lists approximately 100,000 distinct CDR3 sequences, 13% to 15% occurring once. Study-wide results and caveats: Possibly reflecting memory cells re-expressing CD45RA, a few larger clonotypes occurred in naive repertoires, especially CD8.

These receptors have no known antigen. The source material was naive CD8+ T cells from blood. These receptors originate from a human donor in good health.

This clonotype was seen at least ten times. The CDR3 nucleotides are TGTGCCAGCAGCCTAAACAGCCCGTATAATTCACCCCTCCACTTT. This encodes CASSLNSPYNSPLHF. The chain combines TRBV4-2 with TRBJ1-6; no clear D. The ends were cut back, 4 bases at V and 4 bases at J, with 11 bases in the middle. The germline gives CDR1 LGHNA, CDR2 YNFKEQ. This CDR3 region has 15 residues.

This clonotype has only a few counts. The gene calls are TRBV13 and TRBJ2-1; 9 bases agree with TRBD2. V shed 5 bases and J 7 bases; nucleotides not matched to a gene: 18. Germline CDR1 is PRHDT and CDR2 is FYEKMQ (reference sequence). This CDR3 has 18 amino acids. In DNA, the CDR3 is TGTGCCAGCAGCACCCAATGGAGCGGGGGGAACCATGGTAATGAGCAGTTCTTC. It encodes CASSTQWSGGNHGNEQFF.

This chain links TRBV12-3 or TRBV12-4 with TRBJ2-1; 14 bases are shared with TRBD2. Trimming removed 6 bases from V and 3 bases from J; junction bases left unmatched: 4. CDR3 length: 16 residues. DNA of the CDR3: TGTGCCAGCAGCGGGACTAGCGGGAGTCTCTACAATGAGCAGTTCTTC. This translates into CASSGTSGSLYNEQFF.

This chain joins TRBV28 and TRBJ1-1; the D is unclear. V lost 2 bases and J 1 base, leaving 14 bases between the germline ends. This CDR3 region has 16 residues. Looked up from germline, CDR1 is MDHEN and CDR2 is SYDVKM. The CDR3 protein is CASSLGEARWNTEAFF. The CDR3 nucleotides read TGTGCCAGCAGTTTAGGGGAGGCCCGTTGGAACACTGAAGCTTTCTTT.

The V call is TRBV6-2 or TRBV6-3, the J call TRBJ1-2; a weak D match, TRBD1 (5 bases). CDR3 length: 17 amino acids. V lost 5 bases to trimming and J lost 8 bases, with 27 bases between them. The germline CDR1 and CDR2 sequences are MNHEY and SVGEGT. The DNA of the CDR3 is TGTGCCAGCAGTCTTTCGGGACGGAGCTTTTATGATAAGGGCTACACCTTC. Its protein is CASSLSGRSFYDKGYTF.

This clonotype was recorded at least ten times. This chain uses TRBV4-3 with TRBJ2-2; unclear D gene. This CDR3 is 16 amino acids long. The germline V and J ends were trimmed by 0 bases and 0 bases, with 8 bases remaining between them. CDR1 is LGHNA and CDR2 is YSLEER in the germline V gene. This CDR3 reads CASSQDRAANTGELFF. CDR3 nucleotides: TGCGCCAGCAGCCAAGATCGGGCAGCGAACACCGGGGAGCTGTTTTTT.

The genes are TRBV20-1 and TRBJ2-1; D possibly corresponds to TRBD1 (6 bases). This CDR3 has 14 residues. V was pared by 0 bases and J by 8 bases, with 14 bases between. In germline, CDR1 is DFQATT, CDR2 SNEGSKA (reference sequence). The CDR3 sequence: CSARDALRGHEQFF. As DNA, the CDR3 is TGCAGTGCTAGAGACGCGCTCAGGGGTCATGAGCAGTTCTTC.

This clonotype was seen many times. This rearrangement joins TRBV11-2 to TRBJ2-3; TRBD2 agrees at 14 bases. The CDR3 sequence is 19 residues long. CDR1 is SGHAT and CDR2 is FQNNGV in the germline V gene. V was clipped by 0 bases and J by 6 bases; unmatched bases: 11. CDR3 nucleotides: TGTGCCAGCAGCTTAGAAAGAGGGGGGACTAGCGGGAGTAGGGATACGCAGTATTTT. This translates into CASSLERGGTSGSRDTQYF.

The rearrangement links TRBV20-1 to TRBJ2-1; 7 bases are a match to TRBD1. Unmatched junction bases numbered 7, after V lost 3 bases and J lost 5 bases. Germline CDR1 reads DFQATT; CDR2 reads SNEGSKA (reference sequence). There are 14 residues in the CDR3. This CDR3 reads CSARRQGLDNEQFF. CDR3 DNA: TGCAGTGCTAGGAGACAGGGTCTTGACAATGAGCAGTTCTTC.